This entry lists 12 T cell receptor beta chains sequenced from one sample in a study of beta chain bispecific antibodies for T cell cancers. Findings of the study overall: In these mixed samples, most targeted TRBV reads derived from the leukemia cell line.

T cells were expanded from blood mononuclear cells for about 3 days with anti-CD3 OKT3 or CD3/CD28 beads. Their recognized antigens are unknown. TCRdb re-analysed the 5' RACE reads in MiXCR, keeping a single row per CDR3 protein. The sample holds around 15,000 distinct CDR3 sequences, less than 2.5% seen once. The sample comprised healthy donor T cells cultured with leukemia cells. These receptor sequences come from a human donor in good health. Some clones in this sample may be carry-over from other donors' samples.

The chain employs TRBV12-3 or TRBV12-4 and TRBJ1-3; the D is unclear. V lost 6 bases and J lost 0, with 12 bases in between. This CDR3 spans 15 amino acids. The CDR3 loop reads CASSAPGTSGNTIYF. CDR3 DNA sequence: TGTGCCAGCAGCGCTCCGGGAACCTCTGGAAACACCATATATTTT.

This clonotype showed up many times. The chain recombines TRBV6-6 with TRBJ1-1, with D hard to call. The CDR3 runs 13 residues. V was pared by 2 bases and J by 4 bases, with 8 bases between. CDR1 MNHNY and CDR2 SVGAGI come from the germline V gene (reference sequence). For the CDR3, the DNA is TGTGCCAGCAGTTACGGGTTTGGCACTGAAGCTTTCTTT. Translated, it gives CASSYGFGTEAFF.

This clonotype was observed many times. The chain is built from TRBV5-1 and TRBJ2-5, with TRBD2 identical over 14 bases. The V segment lost 4 bases and the J segment 5 bases; nucleotides outside the gene matches: 10. CDR1 and CDR2 (germline): SGHRS, YFSETQ. The CDR3 has 17 residues. The CDR3 nucleotides are TGCGCCAGCAGCGAGGGGACTAGCGGGGGCTATCGGGAGACCCAGTACTTC. Its protein product is CASSEGTSGGYRETQYF. Complete variable domain (other parts from reference TRBV5-1 and TRBJ2-5): KAGVTQTPRYLIKTRGQQVTLSCSPISGHRSVSWYQQTPGQGLQFLFEYFSETQRNKGNFPGRFSGRQFSNSRSEMNVSTLELGDSALYLCASSEGTSGGYRETQYFGPGTRLLVL.

The sample holds many counts of this clonotype. The chain's CDR3 is CASSQTGANTEAFF. CDR3 nucleotide sequence: TGTGCCAGCAGCCAAACAGGCGCGAACACTGAAGCTTTCTTT. The chain uses TRBV7-3 and TRBJ1-1; D possibly corresponds to TRBD1 (5 bases). Germline V CDR1 and CDR2: SGHTA, FQGTGA. The ends were cut back, 5 bases at V and 1 base at J, with 11 bases in the middle. The CDR3 extends over 14 amino acids.

This clonotype came up many times. The chain combines TRBV6-6 with TRBJ1-1, with D possibly matching TRBD1 (5 bases). Germline-derived CDR1 and CDR2 are MNHNY and SVGAGI (reference sequence). The CDR3 is 15 residues long. Trimming took 5 bases from V and 4 from J, leaving 17 bases between them. CDR3 in DNA: TGTGCCAGCAGTCTCAGTAATAGGGGCGCCACTGAAGCTTTCTTT. Amino acids: CASSLSNRGATEAFF.

This clonotype is medium-sized by share. The chain is built from TRBV12-3 or TRBV12-4 and TRBJ1-2; maybe TRBD1 (6 bases). V was trimmed by 2 bases and J by 5 bases, leaving 9 bases between them. CDR3 length: 13 amino acids. The CDR3, as DNA: TGTGCCAGCAGTTTAACGGGGGCTTATGGCTACACCTTC. It translates to CASSLTGAYGYTF.

This clonotype was seen repeatedly, ten times or more. The V and J genes are TRBV5-1 and TRBJ2-3, with TRBD2 matching over 15 bases. Germline CDR1 SGHRS, CDR2 YFSETQ. The J segment lost 3 bases and the V segment lost 4 bases, leaving 3 bases of the junction unmatched. The CDR3 extends over 16 amino acids. CDR3 in DNA: TGCGCCAGCAGCCCTGGACTAGCGGGGGGGACAGATACGCAGTATTTT. The encoded protein is CASSPGLAGGTDTQYF.

This clonotype was seen ten or more times. The chain carries TRBV6-5 and TRBJ1-1; 8 bases line up with TRBD1. CDR1 is MNHEY, CDR2 SVGAGI, per germline. The junction had 4 bases not matched to a gene; V was cut back by 7 bases and J by 3 bases. CDR3 length: 13 residues. DNA of the CDR3: TGTGCCAGCAATAGACAGGGGTACACTGAAGCTTTCTTT. It yields the protein CASNRQGYTEAFF.

This clonotype has a count of ten or more. V gene TRBV5-1 combines with J gene TRBJ2-1; no clear D gene. V shed 9 bases and J shed 5 bases, with 9 bases lying between them. The CDR3 runs to 11 residues. CDR1 is SGHRS, CDR2 YFSETQ, per germline. The CDR3 reads CATLIHNEQFF. The CDR3 nucleotides are TGCGCCACCCTTATCCACAATGAGCAGTTCTTC.

This clonotype is medium-sized by share. This sequence joins TRBV13 and TRBJ2-7, with TRBD1 as a possible D gene (6 bases). CDR3 length: 12 amino acids. The V end was cut by 5 bases, the J end by 7 bases, with 12 bases between. Germline V gives CDR1 PRHDT, CDR2 FYEKMQ (reference sequence). CDR3: CASSPQGEEQYF. The CDR3, as DNA: TGTGCCAGCAGCCCACAGGGAGAGGAGCAGTACTTC.

By share of the sample, this clonotype is medium-sized. The rearrangement uses TRBV6-1 and TRBJ1-3, with D maybe TRBD1 (5 bases). CDR3 length: 14 amino acids. With 3 bases removed from V and 1 base from J, the gap between germline ends came to 7 bases. Germline V CDR1 and CDR2: MNHNS, SASEGT. CDR3 bases: TGTGCCAGCAGTGACGGGGCTTCTGGAAACACCATATATTTT. Translated: CASSDGASGNTIYF.

This clonotype was seen repeatedly, ten times or more. Written as DNA, the CDR3 is TGTGCCAGCAGCCGAGTTAAGGACAGGGTCTGGGGTGAGCAGTTCTTC. This gives the protein CASSRVKDRVWGEQFF. The chain carries TRBV5-4 and TRBJ2-1, with 8 nucleotides matching TRBD1. Trimming cost V 4 bases and J 9 bases; bases outside gene matches: 15. This CDR3 has 16 amino acids. CDR1 and CDR2 from the germline V gene are SGHNT and YYREEE (reference sequence).